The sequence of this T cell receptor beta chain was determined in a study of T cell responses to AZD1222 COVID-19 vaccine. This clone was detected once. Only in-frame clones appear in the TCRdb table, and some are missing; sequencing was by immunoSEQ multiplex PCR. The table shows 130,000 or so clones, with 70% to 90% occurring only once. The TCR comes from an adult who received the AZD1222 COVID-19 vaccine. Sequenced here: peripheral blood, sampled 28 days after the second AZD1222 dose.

The CDR3 protein is CASTEHGPRGGYTF. CDR3 DNA sequence: TGTGCCAGCACCGAACACGGACCGCGGGGTGGCTACACCTTC. The chain is built from TRBV28 and TRBJ1-2; D is unclear. V lost 7 bases and J 7 bases, leaving 19 bases between the germline ends. From germline, CDR1 is MDHEN and CDR2 SYDVKM. The CDR3 runs to 14 residues.